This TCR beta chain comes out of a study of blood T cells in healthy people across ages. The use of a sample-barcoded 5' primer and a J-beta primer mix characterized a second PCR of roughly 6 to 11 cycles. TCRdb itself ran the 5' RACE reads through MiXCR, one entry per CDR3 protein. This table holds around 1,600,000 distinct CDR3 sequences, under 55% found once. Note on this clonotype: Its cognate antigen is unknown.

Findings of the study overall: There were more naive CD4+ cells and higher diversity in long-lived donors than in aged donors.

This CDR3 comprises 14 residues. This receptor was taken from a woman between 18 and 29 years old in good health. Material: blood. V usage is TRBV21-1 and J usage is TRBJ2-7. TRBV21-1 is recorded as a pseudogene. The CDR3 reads CASSPITVPYEQYF. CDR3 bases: TGTGCCAGCAGCCCTATTACGGTCCCCTACGAGCAGTACTTC.